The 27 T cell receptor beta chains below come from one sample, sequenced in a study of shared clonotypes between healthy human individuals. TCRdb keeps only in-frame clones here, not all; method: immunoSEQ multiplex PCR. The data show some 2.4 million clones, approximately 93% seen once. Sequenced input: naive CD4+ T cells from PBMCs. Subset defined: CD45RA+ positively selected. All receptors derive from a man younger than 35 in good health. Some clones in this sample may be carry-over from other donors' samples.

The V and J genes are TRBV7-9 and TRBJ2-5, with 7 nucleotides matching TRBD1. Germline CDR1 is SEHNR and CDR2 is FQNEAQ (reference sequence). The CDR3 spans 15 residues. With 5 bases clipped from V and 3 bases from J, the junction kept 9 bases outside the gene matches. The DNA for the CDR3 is TGTGCCAGCAGCCCGCACAGGGGAAGGGAAGAGACCCAGTACTTC. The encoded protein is CASSPHRGREETQYF.

This CDR3 reads CASSETGISSYEQYF. DNA for the CDR3: TGTGCCAGCAGCGAAACAGGAATTAGCTCCTACGAGCAGTACTTC. The rearrangement links TRBV9 to TRBJ2-7, with TRBD1 as a possible D gene (5 bases). The germline V gene has CDR1 SGDLS and CDR2 YYNGEE. The CDR3 spans 15 residues. The V end lost 3 bases, the J end lost 0 bases, and 13 bases lay between the germline ends.

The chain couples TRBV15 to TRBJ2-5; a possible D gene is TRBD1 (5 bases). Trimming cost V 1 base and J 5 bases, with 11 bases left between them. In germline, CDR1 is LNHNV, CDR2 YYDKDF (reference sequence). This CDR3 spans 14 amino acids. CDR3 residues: CATSRVKGWETQYF. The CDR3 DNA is TGTGCCACCAGCAGAGTAAAGGGGTGGGAGACCCAGTACTTC.

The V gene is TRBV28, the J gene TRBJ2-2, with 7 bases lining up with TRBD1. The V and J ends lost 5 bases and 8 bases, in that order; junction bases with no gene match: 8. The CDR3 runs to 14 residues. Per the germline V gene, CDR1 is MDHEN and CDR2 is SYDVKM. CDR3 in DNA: TGTGCCAGCAGTCGGGACAGAGCGTGGGGGGAGCTGTTTTTT. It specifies CASSRDRAWGELFF.

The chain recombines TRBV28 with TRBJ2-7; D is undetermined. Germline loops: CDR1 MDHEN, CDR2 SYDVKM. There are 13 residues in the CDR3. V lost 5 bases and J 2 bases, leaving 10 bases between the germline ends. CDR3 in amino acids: CASSPPTPYEQYF. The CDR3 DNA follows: TGTGCCAGCAGTCCGCCGACCCCCTACGAGCAGTACTTC.

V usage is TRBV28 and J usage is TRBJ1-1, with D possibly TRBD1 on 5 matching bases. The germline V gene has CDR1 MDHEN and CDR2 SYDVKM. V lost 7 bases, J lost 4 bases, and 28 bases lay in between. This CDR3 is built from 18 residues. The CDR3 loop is CASNNSDRLLMRGTEAFF. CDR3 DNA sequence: TGTGCCAGCAACAACTCCGACAGACTCTTAATGCGTGGCACTGAAGCTTTCTTT.

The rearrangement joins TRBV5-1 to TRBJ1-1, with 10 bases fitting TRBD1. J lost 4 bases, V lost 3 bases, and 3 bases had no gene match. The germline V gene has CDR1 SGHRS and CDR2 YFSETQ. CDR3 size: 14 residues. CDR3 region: CASSSGTGATEAFF. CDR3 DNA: TGCGCCAGCAGCTCCGGGACAGGGGCCACTGAAGCTTTCTTT.

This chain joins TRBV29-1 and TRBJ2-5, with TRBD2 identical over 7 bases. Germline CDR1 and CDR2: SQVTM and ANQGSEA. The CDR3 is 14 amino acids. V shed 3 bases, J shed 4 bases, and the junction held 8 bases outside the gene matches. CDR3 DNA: TGCAGCGTTGATGGGAAGTCGGGGGGAGAGACCCAGTACTTC. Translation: CSVDGKSGGETQYF.

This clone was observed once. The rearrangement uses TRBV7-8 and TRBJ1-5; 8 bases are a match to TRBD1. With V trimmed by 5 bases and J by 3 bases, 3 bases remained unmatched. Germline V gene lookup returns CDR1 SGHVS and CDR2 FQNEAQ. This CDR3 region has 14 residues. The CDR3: CASSRTGYNQPQHF. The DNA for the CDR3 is TGTGCCAGCAGCCGGACAGGGTACAATCAGCCCCAGCATTTT.

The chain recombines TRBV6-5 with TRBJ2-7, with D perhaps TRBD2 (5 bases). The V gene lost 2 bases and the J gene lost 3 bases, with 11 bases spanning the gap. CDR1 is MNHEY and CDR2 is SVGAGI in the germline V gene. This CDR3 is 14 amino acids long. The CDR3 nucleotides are TGTGCCAGCAGTTACAAACCTACTAGCTACGAGCAGTACTTC. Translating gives CASSYKPTSYEQYF.

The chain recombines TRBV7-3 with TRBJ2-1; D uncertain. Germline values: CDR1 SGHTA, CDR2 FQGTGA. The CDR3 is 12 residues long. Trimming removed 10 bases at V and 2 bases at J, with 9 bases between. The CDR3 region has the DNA TGTGCCACAGGTTTCCCCTACAATGAGCAGTTCTTC. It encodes CATGFPYNEQFF.

For the CDR3, the DNA is TGTGCCAGCAGCCAGGGCTCGACAGGGTCTCAAGAGACCCAGTACTTC. This encodes CASSQGSTGSQETQYF. The rearrangement joins TRBV4-2 to TRBJ2-5, with TRBD1 matching over 7 bases. The CDR3 covers 16 residues. Germline-derived CDR1 and CDR2 are LGHNA and YNFKEQ. V was clipped by 3 bases and J by 2 bases; unmatched bases: 9.

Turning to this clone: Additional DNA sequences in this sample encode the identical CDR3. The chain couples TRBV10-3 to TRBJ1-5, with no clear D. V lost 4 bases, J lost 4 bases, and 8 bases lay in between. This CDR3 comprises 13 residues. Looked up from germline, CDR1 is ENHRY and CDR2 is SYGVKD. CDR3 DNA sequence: TGTGCCATCAGTGGTGGGAATAATCAGCCCCAGCATTTT. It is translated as CAISGGNNQPQHF.

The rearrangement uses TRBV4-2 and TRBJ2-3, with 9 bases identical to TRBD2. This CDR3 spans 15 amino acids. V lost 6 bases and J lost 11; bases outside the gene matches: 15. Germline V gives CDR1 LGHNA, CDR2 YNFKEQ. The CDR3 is CASSPSTAGGPGQYF. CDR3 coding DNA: TGTGCCAGCAGTCCTTCCACGGCGGGAGGGCCCGGGCAGTATTTT.

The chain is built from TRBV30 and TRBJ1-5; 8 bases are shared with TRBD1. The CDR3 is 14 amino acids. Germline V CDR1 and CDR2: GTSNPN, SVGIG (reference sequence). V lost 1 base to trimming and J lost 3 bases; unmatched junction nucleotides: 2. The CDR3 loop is CAWSGGQVNQPQHF. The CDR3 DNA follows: TGTGCCTGGAGTGGGGGACAGGTCAATCAGCCCCAGCATTTT.

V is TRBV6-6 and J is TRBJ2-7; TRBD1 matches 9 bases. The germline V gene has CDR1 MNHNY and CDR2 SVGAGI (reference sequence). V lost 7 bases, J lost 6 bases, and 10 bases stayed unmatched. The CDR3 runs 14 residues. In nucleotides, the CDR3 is TGTGCCAGCACCCCTAGGGGACAGGGACCCGAGCAGTACTTC. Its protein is CASTPRGQGPEQYF.

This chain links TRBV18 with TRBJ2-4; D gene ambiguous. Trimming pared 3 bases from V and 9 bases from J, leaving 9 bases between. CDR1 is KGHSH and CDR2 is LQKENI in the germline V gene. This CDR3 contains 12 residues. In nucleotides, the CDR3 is TGTGCCAGCTCACCTAACCTGCGCATTCAGTACTTC. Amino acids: CASSPNLRIQYF.

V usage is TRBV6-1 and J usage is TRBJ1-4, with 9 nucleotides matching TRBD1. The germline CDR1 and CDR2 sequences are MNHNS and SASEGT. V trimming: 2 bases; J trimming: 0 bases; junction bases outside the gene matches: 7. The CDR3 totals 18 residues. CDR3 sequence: CASSERWNRGPTNEKLFF. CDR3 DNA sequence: TGTGCCAGCAGTGAACGGTGGAACAGGGGGCCAACTAATGAAAAACTGTTTTTT.

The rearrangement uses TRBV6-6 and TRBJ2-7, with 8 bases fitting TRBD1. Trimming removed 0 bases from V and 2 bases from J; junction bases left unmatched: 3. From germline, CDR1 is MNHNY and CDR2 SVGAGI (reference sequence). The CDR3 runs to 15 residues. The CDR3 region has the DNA TGTGCCAGCAGTTACTCCGGGACAGGCACCTACGAGCAGTACTTC. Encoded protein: CASSYSGTGTYEQYF.

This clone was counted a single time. CDR3 in amino acids: CASSLTPTSGVYEQYF. DNA for the CDR3: TGTGCCAGCAGTTTAACTCCGACTAGCGGGGTCTACGAGCAGTACTTC. This chain uses TRBV28 with TRBJ2-7; 11 nucleotides line up with TRBD2. The trim removed 2 bases at V and 3 bases at J, leaving 6 bases unmatched. The germline CDR1 and CDR2 sequences are MDHEN and SYDVKM. The CDR3 has 16 amino acids.

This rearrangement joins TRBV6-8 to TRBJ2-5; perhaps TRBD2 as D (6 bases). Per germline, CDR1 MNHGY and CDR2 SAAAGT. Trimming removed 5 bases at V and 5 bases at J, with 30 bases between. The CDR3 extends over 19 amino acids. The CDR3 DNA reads TGTGCCAGCAGTCTCCGGATGGGACGGGGAGGTTTGTGGGCGGAGACCCAGTACTTC. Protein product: CASSLRMGRGGLWAETQYF.

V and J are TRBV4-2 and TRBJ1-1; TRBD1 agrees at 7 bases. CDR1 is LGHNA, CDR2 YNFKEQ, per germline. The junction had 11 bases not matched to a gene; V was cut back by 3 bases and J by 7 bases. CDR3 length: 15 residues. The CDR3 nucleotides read TGTGCCAGCAGCCAGGCCTCGGACAGGCCCATTGAAGCTTTCTTT. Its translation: CASSQASDRPIEAFF.

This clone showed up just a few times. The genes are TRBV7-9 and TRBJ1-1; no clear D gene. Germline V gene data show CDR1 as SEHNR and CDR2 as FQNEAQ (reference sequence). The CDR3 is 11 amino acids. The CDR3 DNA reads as TGTCAATCTACCCAAGGGACTGAAGCTTTCTTT. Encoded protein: CQSTQGTEAFF.

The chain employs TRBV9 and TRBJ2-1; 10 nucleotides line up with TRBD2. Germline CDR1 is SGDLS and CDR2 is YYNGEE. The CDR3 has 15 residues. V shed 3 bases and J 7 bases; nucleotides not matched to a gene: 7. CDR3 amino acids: CASSERGTSVNEQFF. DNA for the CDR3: TGTGCCAGCAGCGAGCGGGGGACTAGCGTTAATGAGCAGTTCTTC.

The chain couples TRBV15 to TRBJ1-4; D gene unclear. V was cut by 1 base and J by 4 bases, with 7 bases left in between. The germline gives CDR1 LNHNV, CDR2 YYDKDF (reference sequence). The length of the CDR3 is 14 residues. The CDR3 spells CATSRGPINEKLFF. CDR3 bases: TGTGCCACCAGCAGAGGCCCGATTAATGAAAAACTGTTTTTT.

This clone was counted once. The CDR3 is CASSLAGGPGGQYF. CDR3 DNA sequence: TGTGCCAGCAGCTTAGCGGGAGGCCCAGGGGGGCAGTACTTC. The gene calls are TRBV9 and TRBJ2-7; 10 bases map to TRBD2. With V trimmed by 4 bases and J by 9 bases, 10 bases remained unmatched. CDR3 length: 14 amino acids. CDR1 SGDLS and CDR2 YYNGEE come from the germline V gene.

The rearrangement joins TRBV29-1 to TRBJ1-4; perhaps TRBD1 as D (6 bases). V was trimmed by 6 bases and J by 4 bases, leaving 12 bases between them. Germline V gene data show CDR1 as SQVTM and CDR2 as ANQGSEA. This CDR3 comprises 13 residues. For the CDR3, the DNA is TGCAGCGTCGTACAGGGCTTTAATGAAAAACTGTTTTTT. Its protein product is CSVVQGFNEKLFF. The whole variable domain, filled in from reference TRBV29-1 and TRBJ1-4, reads SAVISQKPSRDICQRGTSLTIQCQVDSQVTMMFWYRQQPGQSLTLIATANQGSEATYESGFVIDKFPISRPNLTFSTLTVSNMSPEDSSIYLCSVVQGFNEKLFFGSGTQLSVL.